The sequence of this TCR beta chain was determined in a study of blood T cell repertoires in COVID-19 (dated by TCRdb to 2020 to 2022). As for the study more broadly: Samples from collaborators originated in the United States, Italy and Spain and spanned both the acute and convalescent phases of COVID-19. The prospective study material was composed of cDNA or gDNA derived from T cells, B-cell-depleted T cells, or PBMCs. Where available, HLA class I and class II types were obtained from metadata supplied by the sample provider rather than from assay-based typing. Samples were obtained from the ongoing ImmuneRACE study (first 160 participants) and from 1,254 subjects provided by 6 global collaborators. A de-identified subject ID, COVID-19 status, age in years and sex were almost always included in the sample metadata. The repertoires were released in a freely available public database meant as a resource for research on the immune response to SARS-CoV-2. Deeply sampled blood TCRbeta repertoires from subjects exposed to, actively infected with, or recovered from COVID-19 were included in the dataset.

The germline V gene encodes CDR1 MNHEY and CDR2 SVGAGI. From V the trimming removes 4 bases and from J it removes 0 bases, while the gene matches leave 3 bases of the junction unaccounted for. CDR3 length: 15 amino acids, cysteine to phenylalanine. The DNA shown is the 45-base CDR3, in frame from base 1. As concerns this clone: What this receptor recognizes is not known. No much larger clonotype is one base removed from it; base qualities were not supplied.

Results the study describes overall, beyond this receptor: How much clinical and demographic metadata was included differed by source and by participant, and the metadata was provided uncurated.

The immunoSEQ Assay, a bias-controlled multiplex PCR, was used to amplify TCRbeta CDR3 regions from genomic DNA. Under the source paper's analysis protocol: Within the assay, amplification of reference gene primers was used to estimate how many nucleated cells each sample contained. To quantify the absolute abundance of each unique TCRbeta CDR3 rearrangement, sequence reads were collapsed and filtered. Productive Simpson clonality was computed per sample as the square root of Simpson's diversity index over productive rearrangements. Sourced from immuneACCESS, this table was stored by TCRdb with only in-frame sequences that have V and J called. A share of the clones is absent; for the studies checked, an unresolved V gene accounts for under half, and the remainder has no known explanation. D and trimming were read from the DNA, whereas the V and J calls and clone size are those reported in that table. The sample records around 30,000 clones, more than 70% of which are singletons. The ten most abundant clones make up more than 0.45% of the sample.

Each collaborating institution followed its own protocols to collect whole blood in K2EDTA tubes. Collaborator samples were shipped for TCRbeta analysis as frozen whole blood, isolated PBMCs, or DNA extracted from either sample type. This TCR derives from a woman in her thirties or forties with active or convalescent COVID-19. Sequencing was performed on peripheral blood. Recombination linked TRBV6-5 to TRBJ2-1, with 7 bases matching TRBD2. The CDR3 protein: CASSLAGSSYNEQFF. The nucleotide sequence is given as TGTGCCAGCAGTTTAGCGGGCAGCTCCTACAATGAGCAGTTCTTC.